A single sample is the source of the 4 T cell receptor beta chains below, sequenced in a study of human T cells and chemical hapten exposure. Time point in this sample: patch test 2, 6 weeks after DPC sensitization. Treatment described: therapeutic diphenylcyclopropenone sensitization with weekly scalp DPC. TCRdb reprocessed the RACE reads with MiXCR, giving one entry per CDR3 protein. The sample shows about 140,000 distinct CDR3 sequences, about 10% of them seen only once. Here the sequenced sample was whole blood, taken in connection with sensitization to the hapten diphenylcyclopropenone (DPC). All receptors derive from a woman aged 50 to 60 with alopecia areata. Some clones in this sample may be carry-over from other donors' samples.

The J gene is TRBJ2-7, the V gene TRBV5-6, with TRBD2 identical over 9 bases. This CDR3 contains 15 residues. V shed 0 bases and J 3 bases; nucleotides not matched to a gene: 4. Looked up from germline, CDR1 is SGHDT and CDR2 is YYEEEE. In DNA, the CDR3 is TGTGCCAGCAGCTTGGAGACTAGCGGATTCTACGAGCAGTACTTC. Translation gives CASSLETSGFYEQYF.

This chain links TRBV10-3 with TRBJ1-3, with no clear D. CDR3 length equals 15 residues. V lost 7 bases and J lost 0, with 13 bases in between. The germline CDR1 and CDR2 sequences are ENHRY and SYGVKD. The CDR3 reads CAIIGENHSGNTIYF. The CDR3 nucleotides are TGTGCCATCATCGGGGAAAACCACTCTGGAAACACCATATATTTT.

The chain carries TRBV6-6 and TRBJ1-5; D ambiguous. The CDR3 extends over 14 amino acids. CDR1 is MNHNY and CDR2 is SVGAGI in the germline V gene (reference sequence). V dropped 0 bases and J dropped 5 bases, with 8 bases sitting between them. CDR3 protein: CASSYSGHDQPQHF. As DNA, the CDR3 is TGTGCCAGCAGTTACTCCGGGCATGATCAGCCCCAGCATTTT.

This rearrangement joins TRBV12-3 or TRBV12-4 to TRBJ1-1; TRBD1 might be the D (5 bases). V was shortened by 8 bases and J by 1 base, with 14 bases between the two germline ends. CDR3 length: 14 residues. The CDR3 DNA reads TGTGCCAGCTGGCGGGGACGGGAGAACACTGAAGCTTTCTTT. This encodes CASWRGRENTEAFF.